This T cell receptor (beta chain) was sequenced in a study of glioma-infiltrating T cells. Study outcomes and limitations: Tissue and blood shared very few CDR3 sequences. Tissue-blood divergence was below expectation in non-neoplastic patients, above in gliomas.

The iRepertoire nested amplicon-rescue multiplex PCR amplified TCR alpha and beta CDR3s from RNA. Input was about 85-450 ng of tissue mRNA or PBMC total RNA. Each CDR3 protein is one row after TCRdb ran MiXCR on the multiplex PCR reads. Of about 130,000 distinct CDR3 sequences in the sample, 24% were seen once. The CDR3 is made up of 17 amino acids. Trimming removed 5 bases at V and 0 bases at J, with 18 bases between. Germline V gene data show CDR1 as MDHEN and CDR2 as SYDVKM. This clonotype was recorded a few times. Its antigen is not identified. The chain has TRBV28 and TRBJ2-3; D perhaps matches TRBD2 (6 bases). Sequencing input: glioma tissue, nonneoplastic brain tissue, or PBMCs (not recorded which). The clonotype comes from a human donor with low-grade glioma or glioblastoma, undergoing nonglioma brain surgery, or in good health (not recorded which). The CDR3 DNA sequence: TGTGCCAGCAGTCCCAGAGGTGGCGGGGACAGCACAGATACGCAGTATTTT. Translating it yields CASSPRGGGDSTDTQYF.